This record looks at one TCR beta chain sequence and its context. In the authors' workflow: Reference gene primer amplification gave nucleated cell count estimates. Profiled with immunoSEQ multiplex PCR; TCRdb holds only in-frame clones, not every one. Clonal size and the V and J genes are those of that table, whereas D and trimming came from the DNA. Of about 30,000 clones listed, approximately 90% are singletons. The data were obtained in a study of blood T cell repertoires in COVID-19. The germline CDR1 and CDR2 sequences are SGHNT and YYREEE (reference sequence). The junction had 2 bases not matched to a gene; V was cut back by 2 bases and J by 0 bases. The CDR3 is 16 residues long.

Material for sequencing was peripheral blood. This chain joins TRBV5-4 and TRBJ2-1; 10 bases agree with TRBD2. The receptor comes from a man between 60 and 75 years old with active COVID-19. The CDR3 nucleotides are TGTGCCAGCAGCTTTAAGCGGGGGGGCTCCTACAATGAGCAGTTCTTC. Residues: CASSFKRGGSYNEQFF.